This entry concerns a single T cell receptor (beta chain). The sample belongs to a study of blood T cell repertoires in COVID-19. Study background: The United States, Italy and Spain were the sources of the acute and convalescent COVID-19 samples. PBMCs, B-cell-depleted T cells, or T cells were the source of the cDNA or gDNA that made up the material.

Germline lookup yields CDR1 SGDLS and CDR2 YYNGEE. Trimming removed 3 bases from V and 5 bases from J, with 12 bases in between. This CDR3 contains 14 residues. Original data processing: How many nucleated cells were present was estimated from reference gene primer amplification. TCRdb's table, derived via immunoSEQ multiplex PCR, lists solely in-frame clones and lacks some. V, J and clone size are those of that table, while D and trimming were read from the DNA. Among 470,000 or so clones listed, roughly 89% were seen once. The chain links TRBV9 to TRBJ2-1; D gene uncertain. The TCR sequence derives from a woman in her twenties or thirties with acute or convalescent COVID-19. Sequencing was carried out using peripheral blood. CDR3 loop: CASSAGVIHNEQFF. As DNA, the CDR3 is TGTGCCAGCAGCGCCGGAGTTATCCACAATGAGCAGTTCTTC.